A single sample gave rise to the 13 T cell receptor beta chains below, sequenced in a study of shared clonotypes between healthy human individuals. Profiling relied on immunoSEQ multiplex PCR, and the TCRdb table lists in-frame clones only, not all of them. This sample yields about 480,000 clones, of which roughly 79% are seen a single time; around 13% belongs to the top ten. The sequenced sample was PBMCs. These receptors all stem from a woman in her 40s in good health. Some clones in this sample may be carry-over from other donors' samples.

Regarding this clone: The sample contains more than one DNA sequence encoding this CDR3. The chain couples TRBV7-9 to TRBJ1-1, with no clear D. This CDR3 region has 13 residues. From germline, CDR1 is SEHNR and CDR2 FQNEAQ (reference sequence). Trimming took off 3 bases at V and 1 base at J, with 6 bases between the two ends. Written as DNA, the CDR3 is TGTGCCAGCAGCTTCCAGGAGAACACTGAAGCTTTCTTT. This gives the protein CASSFQENTEAFF.

The chain employs TRBV11-2 and TRBJ2-7; D is uncertain. Germline lookup yields CDR1 SGHAT and CDR2 FQNNGV. The CDR3 has 11 residues. Trimming took off 5 bases at V and 3 bases at J, with 5 bases between the two ends. The CDR3 protein is CASSHRYEQYF. CDR3 nucleotides: TGTGCCAGCAGCCACCGCTACGAGCAGTACTTC. The full variable domain, with the rest looked up from reference TRBV11-2 and TRBJ2-7, is EAGVAQSPRYKIIEKRQSVAFWCNPISGHATLYWYQQILGQGPKLLIQFQNNGVVDDSQLPKDRFSAERLKGVDSTLKIQPAKLEDSAVYLCASSHRYEQYFGPGTRLTVT.

The V and J genes are TRBV19 and TRBJ1-2; the D gene is possibly TRBD1 (6 bases). Trimming removed 4 bases at V and 4 bases at J, with 19 bases between. Germline CDR1 is LNHDA and CDR2 is SQIVND (reference sequence). The CDR3 contains 16 residues. CDR3 in amino acids: CASSTAPPDRIYGYTF. The CDR3 DNA reads as TGTGCCAGTAGTACCGCTCCTCCTGACAGGATCTATGGCTACACCTTC.

The V and J genes are TRBV4-2 and TRBJ2-1; D possibly corresponds to TRBD2 (6 bases). Trimming took 2 bases from V and 2 from J, leaving 10 bases between them. Germline CDR1 and CDR2: LGHNA and YNFKEQ. The CDR3 is 15 residues long. In DNA, the CDR3 is TGTGCCAGCAGCCAAAGCATAGCGGCCTACAATGAGCAGTTCTTC. Its protein is CASSQSIAAYNEQFF.

This clone was picked up a small number of times. The chain carries TRBV4-2 and TRBJ1-3; D unresolved. Trimming removed 0 bases at V and 1 base at J, with 10 bases between. The CDR3 sequence is 16 residues long. Germline V lookup: CDR1 LGHNA, CDR2 YNFKEQ. The CDR3 protein is CASSQEQPISGNTIYF. The CDR3 DNA reads TGTGCCAGCAGCCAAGAACAACCCATTTCTGGAAACACCATATATTTT.

The chain has TRBV6-5 and TRBJ2-7, with 9 bases lining up with TRBD1. Looked up from germline, CDR1 is MNHEY and CDR2 is SVGAGI. This CDR3 region has 14 residues. V lost 0 bases and J lost 6; bases outside the gene matches: 3. The CDR3 coding sequence is TGTGCCAGCAGTTACTCCCGGGACAGGGTCGAGCAGTACTTC. Its translation: CASSYSRDRVEQYF.

The chain combines TRBV28 with TRBJ2-7; 10 positions agree with TRBD2. Germline trimming cut 10 bases from V and 2 bases from J; bases unmatched to any gene: 5. Germline CDR1 reads MDHEN; CDR2 reads SYDVKM. The CDR3 covers 13 residues. CDR3 sequence: CATLAGGTYEQYF. CDR3 sequence (DNA): TGTGCCACCTTAGCGGGAGGTACCTACGAGCAGTACTTC.

The genes are TRBV7-8 and TRBJ1-2; 7 bases agree with TRBD1. Germline trimming cut 0 bases from V and 6 bases from J; bases unmatched to any gene: 16. The CDR3 has 18 amino acids. In germline, CDR1 is SGHVS, CDR2 FQNEAQ. The CDR3 DNA reads TGTGCCAGCAGCTTAGCGCCCGGGGTAGGGGGCTATCTGGATGGCTACACCTTC. As protein: CASSLAPGVGGYLDGYTF.

The chain links TRBV4-1 to TRBJ2-2; D gene unclear. Trimming took off 0 bases at V and 0 bases at J, with 8 bases between the two ends. This CDR3 has 16 amino acids. Germline-derived CDR1 and CDR2 are MGHRA and YSYEKL. Written as DNA, the CDR3 is TGCGCCAGCAGCCAAGATCGGGTCCCGAACACCGGGGAGCTGTTTTTT. Translation gives CASSQDRVPNTGELFF.

V usage is TRBV4-1 and J usage is TRBJ1-1; D gene unclear. Germline V gives CDR1 MGHRA, CDR2 YSYEKL. The CDR3 is made up of 14 amino acids. Trimming removed 0 bases at V and 3 bases at J, with 8 bases between. CDR3: CASSQDSRDTEAFF. The CDR3 DNA is TGCGCCAGCAGCCAAGATAGCCGAGACACTGAAGCTTTCTTT.

This clone was seen a handful of times. The sample holds other DNA sequences that translate to the same CDR3. The rearrangement links TRBV14 to TRBJ2-7, with D perhaps matching TRBD1 (5 bases). This CDR3 region has 13 residues. Per germline, CDR1 SGHDN and CDR2 FVKESK. Trimming took off 4 bases at V and 1 base at J, with 8 bases between the two ends. The CDR3 loop reads CASSPRVSYEQYF. In DNA, the CDR3 is TGTGCCAGCAGCCCCAGGGTATCCTACGAGCAGTACTTC.

The chain joins TRBV6-6 to TRBJ2-1; D remains ambiguous. Looked up from germline, CDR1 is MNHNY and CDR2 is SVGAGI (reference sequence). V was clipped by 2 bases and J by 6 bases, with 8 bases between them. This CDR3 region has 13 residues. The CDR3 reads CASSYASGNEQFF. CDR3 in DNA: TGTGCCAGCAGTTACGCCAGTGGCAATGAGCAGTTCTTC.

The chain has TRBV5-1 and TRBJ2-7; 7 nucleotides align to TRBD1. Germline V gives CDR1 SGHRS, CDR2 YFSETQ. The CDR3 is 16 amino acids. J gave up 0 bases and V 2 bases, and 8 bases lay outside the gene matches. CDR3 loop: CASSFQTGPSSYEQYF. The DNA of the CDR3 is TGCGCCAGCAGCTTCCAGACAGGGCCCTCCTCCTACGAGCAGTACTTC. The entire variable domain, with the rest obtained from reference TRBV5-1 and TRBJ2-7, is as follows: KAGVTQTPRYLIKTRGQQVTLSCSPISGHRSVSWYQQTPGQGLQFLFEYFSETQRNKGNFPGRFSGRQFSNSRSEMNVSTLELGDSALYLCASSFQTGPSSYEQYFGPGTRLTVT.